This T cell receptor (beta chain) appears in the sequencing data of a study of shared clonotypes between healthy human individuals. Assay: immunoSEQ multiplex PCR; the TCRdb copy retains only in-frame clones and omits some. The data hold approximately 710,000 clones, with roughly 88% observed a single time. V trimming: 1 base; J trimming: 3 bases; junction bases outside the gene matches: 21. The germline CDR1 and CDR2 sequences are PRHDT and FYEKMQ (reference sequence). The CDR3 spans 21 residues. This clonotype was sampled from a man younger than 35 in good health. Some clones in this sample may be carry-over from other donors' samples. Sequenced sample: memory CD8+ T cells from PBMCs. The subset was: CD45RO+ cells pooled with CCR7-negative TemRA cells. The chain uses TRBV13 and TRBJ1-5, with 7 bases that match TRBD1. CDR3 bases: TGTGCCAGCAGCTTAGATTTCTGGGGGGGACAGCCGCACCTAGCCAATCAGCCCCAGCATTTT. Translation gives CASSLDFWGGQPHLANQPQHF.